This TCR beta chain originates from a study of OX40 agonist ivuxolimab in advanced cancers. Background on the study: Six ivuxolimab dose levels, 0.01 to 10 mg/kg, were given intravenously every 2 weeks. One patient with hepatocellular carcinoma and two with cutaneous melanoma, three in all, had partial responses.

The CDR3 is 16 amino acids. With V trimmed by 0 bases and J by 10 bases, 10 bases remained unmatched. Germline V gene lookup returns CDR1 SGDLS and CDR2 YYNGEE. As to this clone: What it binds is not known.

Using immunoSEQ multiplex PCR, the repertoire was profiled, and TCRdb retains in-frame clones only, with some absent. The sample carries over 85,000 clones, 90% recorded once. Whole-study findings and limits: Some nonresponders likewise displayed low normalized T-cell clonal expansion. CD8+ T cells showed, on average, more clonal expansion than CD4+ cells.

The clonotype comes from an adult with an advanced solid tumor such as melanoma, head and neck, liver or kidney cancer. The rearrangement uses TRBV9 and TRBJ2-1; 10 bases map to TRBD2. The sequenced sample was CD4+ or CD8+ T cells sorted from blood, obtained in a trial of the OX40 agonist ivuxolimab. The CDR3 sequence is CASSVGRLAGASEQFF. In nucleotides, the CDR3 is TGTGCCAGCAGCGTAGGTAGGCTAGCGGGAGCCTCAGAGCAGTTCTTC.